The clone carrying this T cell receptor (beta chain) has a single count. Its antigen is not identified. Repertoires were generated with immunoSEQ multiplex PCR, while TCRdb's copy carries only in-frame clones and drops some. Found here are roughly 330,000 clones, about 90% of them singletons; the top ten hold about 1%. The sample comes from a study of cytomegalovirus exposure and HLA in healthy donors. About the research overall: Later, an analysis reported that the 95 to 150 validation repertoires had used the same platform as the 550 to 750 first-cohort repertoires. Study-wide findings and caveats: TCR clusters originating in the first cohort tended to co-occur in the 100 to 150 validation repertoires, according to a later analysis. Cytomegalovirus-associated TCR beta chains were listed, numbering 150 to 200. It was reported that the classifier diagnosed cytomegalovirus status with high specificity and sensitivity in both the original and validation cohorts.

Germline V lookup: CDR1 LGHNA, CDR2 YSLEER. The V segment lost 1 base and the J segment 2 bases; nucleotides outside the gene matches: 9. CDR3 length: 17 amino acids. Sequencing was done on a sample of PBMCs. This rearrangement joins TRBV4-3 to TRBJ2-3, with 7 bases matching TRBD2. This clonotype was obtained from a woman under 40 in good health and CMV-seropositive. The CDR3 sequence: CASSQARSGTTTDTQYF. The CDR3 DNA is TGCGCCAGCAGCCAAGCGAGATCCGGGACTACCACAGATACGCAGTATTTT.